This T cell receptor beta chain was observed in a study of OX40 agonist ivuxolimab in advanced cancers. Background on the study: Patients with hepatocellular carcinoma, melanoma, renal cell or head and neck cancer made up the dose-escalation patients. Eligibility admitted prior anti-PD-1, anti-PD-L1 or anti-CTLA-4 therapy; 30% to 40% had some.

Using immunoSEQ multiplex PCR, the repertoire was profiled, and TCRdb retains in-frame clones only, with some absent. The sample lists tens of thousands of clones, roughly 80% occurring once. Source: CD4+ or CD8+ T cells sorted from blood, taken in a trial of the OX40 agonist ivuxolimab. This receptor was taken from an adult with an advanced solid tumor such as melanoma, head and neck, liver or kidney cancer.

CDR3 amino acids: CASSRDSGRGEQYF. The CDR3 DNA sequence: TGTGCCAGCTCACGTGATAGCGGGAGAGGCGAGCAGTACTTC. The chain joins TRBV27 to TRBJ2-7, with 9 bases lining up with TRBD2. Germline V gives CDR1 MNHEY, CDR2 SMNVEV (reference sequence). This CDR3 comprises 14 residues. V lost 8 bases, J lost 6 bases, and 11 bases stayed unmatched.